These 29 T cell receptor beta chains were all obtained from the same sample, sequenced in a study of T cell changes during pregnancy in multiple sclerosis. Data came from immunoSEQ multiplex PCR; TCRdb stores just in-frame clones and leaves some out. The sample contains 35,000 to 45,000 clones, 80% to 90% of which appear only once. The specimen was CD4+ T cells from peripheral blood mononuclear cells, collected before pregnancy. The receptors derive from a female donor with multiple sclerosis, enrolled in a pregnancy study.

Only one count was recorded for this clone. The rearrangement uses TRBV10-3 and TRBJ2-7, with unresolved D. Germline loops: CDR1 ENHRY, CDR2 SYGVKD. V lost 7 bases, J lost 3 bases, and 13 bases lay in between. The CDR3 length is 13 residues. In DNA form, the CDR3 reads TGTGCCATCACGCCAGGCTTTCTCTACGAGCAGTACTTC. Its translation is CAITPGFLYEQYF.

This clone showed up just a few times. The V and J genes are TRBV19 and TRBJ1-5; D is perhaps TRBD1 (6 bases). The CDR3 has 14 residues. Germline V gene sequence: CDR1 LNHDA, CDR2 SQIVND (reference sequence). V gave up 6 bases and J gave up 4 bases, with 13 bases separating them. The CDR3 DNA reads as TGTGCCAGTAGCCCCCTCAGGGGAAATCAGCCCCAGCATTTT. Translated, it gives CASSPLRGNQPQHF.

The chain carries TRBV5-1 and TRBJ1-6; D may be TRBD1 (5 bases). The CDR3 sequence is 14 residues long. CDR1 and CDR2 (germline): SGHRS, YFSETQ. Trimming pared 5 bases from V and 5 bases from J, leaving 11 bases between. CDR3 nucleotides: TGCGCCAGCAGATCAGGGCTGCATAATTCACCCCTCCACTTT. Amino acid sequence: CASRSGLHNSPLHF.

The chain recombines TRBV7-2 with TRBJ1-6; possible D gene TRBD1, 6 bases. Looked up from germline, CDR1 is SGHTA and CDR2 is FQGNSA. The CDR3 is 18 amino acids. The V gene lost 5 bases and the J gene lost 7 bases, with 24 bases spanning the gap. The CDR3 reads CASSPILPGAWGNSPLHF. CDR3 sequence (DNA): TGTGCCAGCAGCCCGATCCTACCAGGGGCTTGGGGGAATTCACCCCTCCACTTT.

This clone was counted between two and nine times. This chain uses TRBV4-1 with TRBJ1-5; D gene ambiguous. Germline CDR1 MGHRA, CDR2 YSYEKL. V was shortened by 1 base and J by 3 bases, with 4 bases between the two germline ends. This CDR3 region has 13 residues. CDR3 sequence: CASSQGHNQPQHF. CDR3 DNA: TGCGCCAGCAGCCAAGGACACAATCAGCCCCAGCATTTT.

The chain has TRBV5-1 and TRBJ2-1; TRBD2 aligns across 10 bases. Per germline, CDR1 SGHRS and CDR2 YFSETQ. The CDR3 totals 15 residues. The V segment lost 0 bases and the J segment 12 bases; nucleotides outside the gene matches: 9. The CDR3 region is CASSLAGAGGDWQFF. The CDR3 nucleotides read TGCGCCAGCAGCTTGGCGGGAGCGGGGGGGGATTGGCAGTTCTTC.

The chain uses TRBV6-1 and TRBJ2-5; 9 bases are shared with TRBD2. The CDR3 spans 16 residues. From germline, CDR1 is MNHNS and CDR2 SASEGT. With 1 base clipped from V and 1 base from J, the junction kept 4 bases outside the gene matches. The chain's CDR3 is CASSEGLAGTQETQYF. The CDR3 DNA follows: TGTGCCAGCAGTGAAGGTCTAGCGGGGACCCAAGAGACCCAGTACTTC.

This clone has only a few counts. The V and J genes are TRBV1 and TRBJ1-1; the tabulated D call, TRBD1, remains unverified against the DNA. TRBV1 is termed a pseudogene. The CDR3 runs 15 residues. The DNA of the CDR3 is TGCACCAGCAGGGGGCAGCAACCCCCAGACGGTGAAGCTTTCTTT. Translated: CTSRGQQPPDGEAFF.

CDR3 DNA: TGCGCCAGCAGCCAAGAGCGGGGCACGCAGTATTTT. Its protein is CASSQERGTQYF. The genes are TRBV4-3 and TRBJ2-3, with D possibly TRBD2 on 6 matching bases. V was shortened by 0 bases and J by 9 bases, with 7 bases between the two germline ends. The CDR3 is 12 residues long. Germline V gene lookup returns CDR1 LGHNA and CDR2 YSLEER.

The chain recombines TRBV9 with TRBJ1-2, with 11 bases lining up with TRBD1. The CDR3 contains 14 residues. Germline V gives CDR1 SGDLS, CDR2 YYNGEE. The ends lost 1 base at V and 8 bases at J; junction bases unmatched: 4. This CDR3 reads CASSVIGQGAGYTF. The CDR3 DNA is TGTGCCAGCAGCGTAATAGGACAGGGGGCCGGCTACACCTTC.

The chain is built from TRBV28 and TRBJ1-2; a weak D match, TRBD1 (5 bases). The CDR3 extends over 16 amino acids. V lost 2 bases and J 5 bases, leaving 18 bases between the germline ends. Germline V CDR1 and CDR2: MDHEN, SYDVKM. This CDR3 is CASSLGGRGGDYGYTF. The CDR3 coding sequence is TGTGCCAGCAGTTTAGGTGGTCGGGGGGGGGATTATGGCTACACCTTC.

Only a few counts were recorded for this clone. This rearrangement joins TRBV7-9 to TRBJ1-2; 7 nucleotides agree with TRBD1. Germline lookup yields CDR1 SEHNR and CDR2 FQNEAQ (reference sequence). V shed 4 bases, J shed 7 bases, and the junction held 6 bases outside the gene matches. The CDR3 has 13 amino acids. This CDR3 is CASSSYGQVGYTF. The CDR3 DNA follows: TGTGCCAGCAGCTCCTACGGACAGGTTGGCTACACCTTC.

This clone was counted a single time. The chain links TRBV5-5 to TRBJ2-2; TRBD1 matches at 8 bases. The CDR3 totals 14 residues. In germline, CDR1 is SGHKS, CDR2 YYEKEE (reference sequence). Unmatched junction bases numbered 3, after V lost 2 bases and J lost 6 bases. The CDR3 sequence: CASSFLGQAGELFF. The DNA of the CDR3 is TGTGCCAGCAGCTTTCTGGGACAGGCCGGGGAGCTGTTTTTT.

The rearrangement joins TRBV10-3 to TRBJ1-4; 7 nucleotides agree with TRBD1. Germline lookup yields CDR1 ENHRY and CDR2 SYGVKD. The CDR3 extends over 13 amino acids. The junction had 8 bases not matched to a gene; V was cut back by 10 bases and J by 6 bases. CDR3: CASGGTADEKLFF. The CDR3 bases are TGTGCCAGCGGAGGGACAGCCGATGAAAAACTGTTTTTT.

The V gene is TRBV7-3, the J gene TRBJ2-2; 9 positions agree with TRBD2. CDR1 and CDR2 (germline): SGHTA, FQGTGA. V was clipped by 4 bases and J by 5 bases; unmatched bases: 11. CDR3 length equals 17 residues. CDR3 sequence (DNA): TGTGCCAGCAGCTCCTCTGGCGGGGGGGCCGGGACCGGGGAGCTGTTTTTT. Protein: CASSSSGGGAGTGELFF. The whole variable domain, remainder taken from reference TRBV7-3 and TRBJ2-2, is GAGVSQTPSNKVTEKGKYVELRCDPISGHTALYWYRQSLGQGPEFLIYFQGTGAADDSGLPNDRFFAVRPEGSVSTLKIQRTERGDSAVYLCASSSSGGGAGTGELFFGEGSRLTVL.

V usage is TRBV18 and J usage is TRBJ1-2, with 8 nucleotides matching TRBD1. The V and J ends lost 2 bases and 1 base, in that order; junction bases with no gene match: 3. The CDR3 extends over 15 amino acids. Germline loops: CDR1 KGHSH, CDR2 LQKENI. CDR3 in amino acids: CASSPAGGDNYGYTF. CDR3 nucleotides: TGTGCCAGCTCACCAGCAGGGGGCGATAACTATGGCTACACCTTC.

The chain uses TRBV19 and TRBJ1-1; D gene ambiguous. From germline, CDR1 is LNHDA and CDR2 SQIVND (reference sequence). V lost 3 bases, J lost 3 bases, and 8 bases lay in between. The CDR3 has 13 residues. The CDR3 protein is CASSIGGDTEAFF. The DNA for the CDR3 is TGTGCCAGTAGTATCGGAGGTGACACTGAAGCTTTCTTT.

This sequence joins TRBV7-2 and TRBJ2-1; 8 nucleotides agree with TRBD1. The CDR3 is made up of 15 amino acids. Looked up from germline, CDR1 is SGHTA and CDR2 is FQGNSA. With 1 base clipped from V and 3 bases from J, the junction kept 2 bases outside the gene matches. The CDR3 reads CASSLGTGFYNEQFF. CDR3 DNA: TGTGCCAGCAGCTTAGGGACAGGGTTCTACAATGAGCAGTTCTTC.

The gene calls are TRBV6-6 and TRBJ2-1, with 8 positions matching TRBD2. CDR1 is MNHNY, CDR2 SVGAGI, per germline (reference sequence). V shed 5 bases and J 4 bases; nucleotides not matched to a gene: 4. The CDR3 runs to 14 residues. The CDR3 bases are TGTGCCAGCAGTGGGACTAGTGTATACAATGAGCAGTTCTTC. Its protein is CASSGTSVYNEQFF.

The chain is built from TRBV27 and TRBJ2-5; 8 bases align to TRBD1. Germline V gene data show CDR1 as MNHEY and CDR2 as SMNVEV (reference sequence). V was pared by 2 bases and J by 5 bases, with 1 base of the junction left unmatched. The CDR3 covers 13 residues. The CDR3 here is CASSLQGAETQYF. The CDR3 DNA follows: TGTGCCAGCAGTTTACAGGGGGCCGAGACCCAGTACTTC.

This chain connects TRBV10-3 to TRBJ2-3, with D possibly TRBD2 on 6 matching bases. Trimming shortened V by 2 bases and J by 6 bases, and 9 bases separated the two germline ends. In germline, CDR1 is ENHRY, CDR2 SYGVKD. The CDR3 extends over 13 amino acids. CDR3 nucleotide sequence: TGTGCCATCAGTGAGGGACGGGAGGATACGCAGTATTTT. This translates into CAISEGREDTQYF.

The J gene is TRBJ2-1, the V gene TRBV7-2; unclear D gene. The CDR3 contains 11 residues. Between the trimmed V and J ends, which lost 5 bases and 4 bases, there was a span of 3 bases. The germline CDR1 and CDR2 sequences are SGHTA and FQGNSA. In DNA, the CDR3 is TGTGCCAGCAGCACTTACAATGAGCAGTTCTTC. This translates into CASSTYNEQFF.

The rearrangement links TRBV7-8 to TRBJ1-4; maybe TRBD1 (6 bases). CDR1 is SGHVS and CDR2 is FQNEAQ in the germline V gene. The CDR3 runs 13 residues. Trimming took 4 bases from V and 12 from J, leaving 15 bases between them. CDR3 DNA: TGTGCCAGCAGCTGGGACCCAGGGGTCGAACTGTTTTTT. Protein sequence: CASSWDPGVELFF.

The chain recombines TRBV5-6 with TRBJ1-2; D uncertain. Trimming shortened V by 0 bases and J by 4 bases, and 10 bases separated the two germline ends. This CDR3 has 14 amino acids. Germline CDR1 and CDR2: SGHDT and YYEEEE. CDR3 sequence: CASSLGALPYGYTF. CDR3 bases: TGTGCCAGCAGCTTGGGGGCTCTACCCTATGGCTACACCTTC.

The chain couples TRBV4-3 to TRBJ2-1; no firm D call. The CDR3 loop spans 13 amino acids. The V gene's germline CDR1 is LGHNA and CDR2 YSLEER. V shed 0 bases and J shed 4 bases, with 4 bases lying between them. DNA for the CDR3: TGCGCCAGCAGCCAAGACCTGTACAATGAGCAGTTCTTC. It specifies CASSQDLYNEQFF.

The V and J genes are TRBV19 and TRBJ1-1, with D unresolved. The V end was cut by 5 bases, the J end by 1 base, with 14 bases between. From germline, CDR1 is LNHDA and CDR2 SQIVND (reference sequence). This CDR3 region has 15 residues. As DNA, the CDR3 is TGTGCCAGTAGTTCCCCTCCGGGGAGGAACACTGAAGCTTTCTTT. As protein: CASSSPPGRNTEAFF.

The CDR3 region is CAWSTGQINEKLFF. CDR3 nucleotides: TGTGCCTGGAGCACGGGACAGATTAATGAAAAACTGTTTTTT. This chain connects TRBV30 to TRBJ1-4; 7 nucleotides agree with TRBD1. This CDR3 region has 14 residues. Germline V lookup: CDR1 GTSNPN, CDR2 SVGIG (reference sequence). The J segment lost 4 bases and the V segment lost 3 bases, leaving 5 bases of the junction unmatched.

The V call is TRBV5-6, the J call TRBJ1-5; D is perhaps TRBD1 (5 bases). This CDR3 is built from 16 residues. V lost 1 base, J lost 15 bases, and 26 bases lay in between. Germline CDR1 is SGHDT and CDR2 is YYEEEE. The CDR3 DNA sequence: TGTGCCAGCAGCTTGATTCCCGCCGGGACTCAGCGCGGGGGGCATTTT. It yields the protein CASSLIPAGTQRGGHF. The full variable domain, with the rest looked up from reference TRBV5-6 and TRBJ1-5, is DAGVTQSPTHLIKTRGQQVTLRCSPKSGHDTVSWYQQALGQGPQFIFQYYEEEERQRGNFPDRFSGHQFPNYSSELNVNALLLGDSALYLCASSLIPAGTQRGGHFGDGTRLSIL.

The chain employs TRBV5-1 and TRBJ1-1; D remains ambiguous. The germline V and J ends were trimmed by 4 bases and 5 bases, with 18 bases remaining between them. There are 15 residues in the CDR3. Germline lookup yields CDR1 SGHRS and CDR2 YFSETQ. CDR3 nucleotide sequence: TGCGCCAGCAGCCTAACGCGCGCGGGAGTAACTGAAGCTTTCTTT. It yields the protein CASSLTRAGVTEAFF.